This T cell receptor beta chain was recorded in a study of blood T cell repertoires in COVID-19. Study information: Sites across the United States, Italy and Spain contributed samples from acute and convalescent COVID-19. Nucleic acid was either cDNA or gDNA, and it came from T cells, B-cell-depleted T cells, or PBMCs.

Per the germline V gene, CDR1 is SQVTM and CDR2 is ANQGSEA. Trimming took 1 base from V and 7 from J, leaving 17 bases between them. This CDR3 has 15 amino acids. Per the original methods: Reference gene primer amplification gave estimated nucleated cell counts. Data came from immunoSEQ multiplex PCR; TCRdb stores just in-frame clones and leaves some out. D and trimming come from the DNA, and the V and J calls and clone size come from that table. The sample yields about 120,000 clones, over 75% seen once. The receptor was isolated from an elderly man with active or convalescent COVID-19. What was sequenced was peripheral blood. The genes are TRBV29-1 and TRBJ2-1, with D possibly being TRBD2 (6 bases). As DNA, the CDR3 is TGCAGCGTTGAAGGGGGAGGAGGCAAGGTAAATGAGCAGTTCTTC. It specifies CSVEGGGGKVNEQFF.